These 15 T cell receptor beta chains were all obtained from the same sample, sequenced in a study of blood T cell repertoires in COVID-19. Repertoires were generated with immunoSEQ multiplex PCR, while TCRdb's copy carries only in-frame clones and drops some. The sample holds about 110,000 clones, roughly 79% seen once. Sample: peripheral blood. The source is a woman between 65 and 79 years old with acute or convalescent COVID-19.

The chain recombines TRBV12-5 with TRBJ2-1; a weak D match, TRBD2 (7 bases). V was shortened by 0 bases and J by 6 bases, with 12 bases between the two germline ends. The V gene's germline CDR1 is LGHNT and CDR2 FRNRAP. The length of the CDR3 is 15 residues. CDR3 bases: TGTGCTAGTGGTTTGGTGGCGGGGGCGCGCAATGAGCAGTTCTTC. It yields the protein CASGLVAGARNEQFF.

This clone occurred once. CDR3 nucleotide sequence: TGTGCCAGCAGCACCGGGACTAGCGGGAGCTTAGGGATCAGTGAGCAGTTCTTC. This encodes CASSTGTSGSLGISEQFF. The chain links TRBV9 to TRBJ2-1, with 14 bases fitting TRBD2. The germline V gene has CDR1 SGDLS and CDR2 YYNGEE. The CDR3 runs 18 residues. Trimming removed 4 bases from V and 9 bases from J; junction bases left unmatched: 15.

The chain recombines TRBV7-2 with TRBJ2-5, with D possibly matching TRBD1 (7 bases). The ends were cut back, 5 bases at V and 5 bases at J, with 21 bases in the middle. Germline V gene sequence: CDR1 SGHTA, CDR2 FQGNSA. The CDR3 is 16 amino acids. CDR3 DNA: TGTGCCAGCAGCCCAGGGGGACTCCCCGGAGGGGAGACCCAGTACTTC. As protein: CASSPGGLPGGETQYF.

The chain employs TRBV7-2 and TRBJ1-1, with TRBD1 matching 8 bases. J lost 5 bases, V lost 4 bases, and 3 bases had no gene match. The CDR3 totals 13 residues. Germline CDR1 is SGHTA and CDR2 is FQGNSA. CDR3 nucleotides: TGTGCCAGCAGCTGGGACAGGAGGACTGAAGCTTTCTTT. Amino acids: CASSWDRRTEAFF.

The chain employs TRBV14 and TRBJ2-7, with 7 positions matching TRBD2. Germline V gives CDR1 SGHDN, CDR2 FVKESK. The CDR3 totals 13 residues. V trimming: 6 bases; J trimming: 4 bases; junction bases outside the gene matches: 6. DNA for the CDR3: TGTGCCAGCAGGGGTGGCGGGAGTTACGAGCAGTACTTC. Protein product: CASRGGGSYEQYF.

The rearrangement uses TRBV18 and TRBJ2-4; TRBD1 is a possible D gene (6 bases). Trimming cost V 5 bases and J 4 bases, with 15 bases left between them. CDR1 KGHSH and CDR2 LQKENI come from the germline V gene. This CDR3 spans 15 amino acids. The CDR3 region is CASSAQDSPKNIQYF. DNA of the CDR3: TGTGCCAGCTCAGCCCAGGACAGTCCGAAAAACATTCAGTACTTC.

The rearrangement joins TRBV29-1 to TRBJ2-3; TRBD2 matches at 12 bases. V lost 5 bases to trimming and J lost 0 bases; unmatched junction nucleotides: 6. This CDR3 spans 16 amino acids. Looked up from germline, CDR1 is SQVTM and CDR2 is ANQGSEA. CDR3 DNA sequence: TGCAGCGTTCGCCAAACTAGCGGGGGGAGCACAGATACGCAGTATTTT. The encoded protein is CSVRQTSGGSTDTQYF.

This clone has a single count. The chain couples TRBV15 to TRBJ2-3, with a weak D call TRBD1 (5 bases). The germline V gene has CDR1 LNHNV and CDR2 YYDKDF (reference sequence). With 0 bases removed from V and 3 bases from J, the gap between germline ends came to 22 bases. The CDR3 is made up of 19 amino acids. The CDR3 loop reads CATSREGRSTGLVTDTQYF. The CDR3 DNA reads TGTGCCACCAGCAGAGAGGGGCGGTCCACCGGCTTGGTAACAGATACGCAGTATTTT.

The CDR3 DNA reads TGCAGCGTTGTGACCACGGGAGGAAACACTGAAGCTTTCTTT. Its translation: CSVVTTGGNTEAFF. The J gene is TRBJ1-1, the V gene TRBV29-1; no reliable D call. This CDR3 has 14 residues. Germline CDR1 is SQVTM and CDR2 is ANQGSEA. V gave up 4 bases and J gave up 2 bases, with 14 bases separating them.

The chain links TRBV11-2 to TRBJ2-3; 13 bases line up with TRBD2. Trimming at V came to 5 bases and at J to 8 bases, leaving 10 bases not matched to a gene. There are 16 residues in the CDR3. CDR1 and CDR2 from the germline V gene are SGHAT and FQNNGV. CDR3 sequence reads: CASSPPGTSGTGTQYF. The CDR3 nucleotides are TGTGCCAGCAGCCCGCCAGGGACTAGCGGGACCGGTACGCAGTATTTT.

This chain uses TRBV10-3 with TRBJ1-1; TRBD1 agrees at 7 bases. The ends lost 3 bases at V and 5 bases at J; junction bases unmatched: 12. This CDR3 is built from 16 residues. Germline loops: CDR1 ENHRY, CDR2 SYGVKD. CDR3: CAISDPTGRQGTEAFF. Written as DNA, the CDR3 is TGTGCCATCAGTGATCCGACAGGGCGGCAGGGGACTGAAGCTTTCTTT.

This clone has only a few counts. The rearrangement links TRBV6-2 or TRBV6-3 to TRBJ2-5, with 10 bases fitting TRBD1. V shed 0 bases and J 4 bases; nucleotides not matched to a gene: 5. CDR1 and CDR2 (germline): MNHEY, SVGEGT. There are 16 residues in the CDR3. CDR3 coding DNA: TGTGCCAGCAGTTACTCGACGGGGGACAGGGGAGAGACCCAGTACTTC. Its translation is CASSYSTGDRGETQYF.

The chain has TRBV5-1 and TRBJ2-5; 7 bases align to TRBD2. V shed 1 base and J 5 bases; nucleotides not matched to a gene: 11. The CDR3 covers 16 residues. Germline CDR1 and CDR2: SGHRS and YFSETQ. CDR3 residues: CASSLTSETGRETQYF. The CDR3 nucleotides read TGCGCCAGCAGCTTGACTAGCGAAACAGGCCGGGAGACCCAGTACTTC.

This clone is a singleton in its sample. This chain uses TRBV6-5 with TRBJ2-1, with 8 bases matching TRBD2. Germline lookup yields CDR1 MNHEY and CDR2 SVGAGI. CDR3 length: 15 residues. With V trimmed by 6 bases and J by 8 bases, 12 bases remained unmatched. In DNA form, the CDR3 reads TGTGCCAGCAGCCAAGGGGTCCGGGGGGGCGATGAGCAGTTCTTC. This translates into CASSQGVRGGDEQFF.

This rearrangement joins TRBV28 to TRBJ2-2; the match to TRBD2 covers 8 bases. Per the germline V gene, CDR1 is MDHEN and CDR2 is SYDVKM. This CDR3 region has 15 residues. Germline trimming cut 3 bases from V and 4 bases from J; bases unmatched to any gene: 4. CDR3 in DNA: TGTGCCAGCAGTTTGGCTAGCGGGCTCACCGGGGAGCTGTTTTTT. As protein: CASSLASGLTGELFF.